These T cell receptor beta chains were read from a single sample in a study of T-cell memory formation after mild COVID-19. Each CDR3 protein is one row after TCRdb ran MiXCR on the 5' RACE reads. The sample holds 85,000 to 130,000 distinct CDR3 sequences, about 18% seen once. Source material: PBMCs or a T cell subset sorted from them (not recorded which). The receptors were sampled from an adult woman who had mild COVID-19 (a few samples of this study predate the infection). Cell type and time point are not known. CDR3s include the opening cysteine and the closing phenylalanine or tryptophan. D genes are given only for firm matches. A clone size is listed for some rows: how often the clone was seen (once, few, many), or a class if it is expanded.

TRBJ2-6,few,TRBV5-1,TRBD1,TGCGCCAGCATCCCAGGGGGTTCCGGGGCCAACGTCCTGACTTTC,CASIPGGSGANVLTF
TRBJ2-7,-,TRBV20-1,-,TGCAGTGCTAGGGTGGGGGAAGGGTACTCCTACGAGCAGTACTTC,CSARVGEGYSYEQYF
TRBJ2-2,-,TRBV5-1,-,TGCGCCAGCAGCTTGGGGGCCACACCCGGGGAGCTGTTTTTT,CASSLGATPGELFF
TRBJ1-2,few,TRBV6-5,-,TGTGCCAGCAGTAGGGGGTTTAACTATGGCTACACCTTC,CASSRGFNYGYTF
TRBJ2-1,few,TRBV2,-,TGTGCCAGCAGTTCGACAGGTTACAATGAGCAGTTCTTC,CASSSTGYNEQFF
TRBJ2-7,few,TRBV4-3,TRBD1,TGCGCCAGCAGCTCCGGGACAGAGAGCTCCTACGAGCAGTACTTC,CASSSGTESSYEQYF
TRBJ2-3,-,TRBV27,-,TGTGCCAGCAGTTTATGGGCTAGCAGAAACACAGATACGCAGTATTTT,CASSLWASRNTDTQYF
TRBJ2-4,-,TRBV5-6,-,TGTGCCAGCAGCCACAGAGACCAAAACATTCAGTACTTC,CASSHRDQNIQYF
TRBJ2-5,-,TRBV27,-,TGTGCCAGCAGAAACCCGGGAGAGACCCAGTACTTC,CASRNPGETQYF
TRBJ2-7,few,TRBV23-1,TRBD2,TGCGCCAGCAGCTGGGGGGGAAGCATGACTAGCTCCTACGAGCAGTACTTC,CASSWGGSMTSSYEQYF
TRBJ1-1,-,TRBV4-1,-,TGCGCCGTCCCGCCTAACGAGGTTAGGGGAGCTTTCTTT,CAVPPNEVRGAFF
TRBJ1-2,few,TRBV6-2/TRBV6-3,-,TGTGCCAGCAACCAACAGGGATTCGACTATGGCTACACCTTC,CASNQQGFDYGYTF
TRBJ2-3,many,TRBV27,TRBD1,TGTGCCAGCACTTGGACAGGGGGCTCCCTACTTCCGACAGATACGCAGTATTTT,CASTWTGGSLLPTDTQYF
TRBJ2-7,-,TRBV5-6,TRBD2,TGTGCCAGCAGCTTGGTACTAGCGGGGATCCACGAGCAGTACTTC,CASSLVLAGIHEQYF
TRBJ2-7,-,TRBV11-2,TRBD2,TGTGCCAGCAGCTTGGAAACTAGCGGGGCCTTATACGAGCAGTACTTC,CASSLETSGALYEQYF
TRBJ1-2,-,TRBV24-1,-,TGTGCCACCAGTGACGGCCCTCCTAACTATGGCTACACCTTC,CATSDGPPNYGYTF
TRBJ2-1,-,TRBV7-9,-,TGTGCCAGCGCCGGAGTCCACAATGAGCAGTTCTTC,CASAGVHNEQFF
TRBJ2-7,-,TRBV7-6,-,TGTGCCAGCAGCTTAAGTAGGGAGTCGTACGAGCAGTACTTC,CASSLSRESYEQYF
TRBJ2-5,-,TRBV7-9,TRBD2,TGTGCCAGCAGCCCTCGGGAGGGAGAGACCCAGTACTTC,CASSPREGETQYF
TRBJ2-7,-,TRBV4-1,-,TGCGCCAGCAGCCAGAGTCACAGGGAGGACGAGCAGTACTTC,CASSQSHREDEQYF
TRBJ2-3,few,TRBV4-1,-,TGCGCCAGCAGCCCCCACGGGCAGGGGAGTGAGGATACGCAGTATTTT,CASSPHGQGSEDTQYF
TRBJ2-3,-,TRBV11-2,-,TGTGCCAGCAGTCAGTCCGGGGGATGGACAGATACGCAGTATTTT,CASSQSGGWTDTQYF
TRBJ2-5,-,TRBV2,-,TGTGCCAGCATAGTGGGGTTAGAGACCCAGTACTTC,CASIVGLETQYF
TRBJ2-3,few,TRBV7-6,TRBD2,TGTGCCAGCAGCCCCCTTGCGGGGGTAGGGACAGATACGCAGTATTTT,CASSPLAGVGTDTQYF
TRBJ2-1,-,TRBV6-2/TRBV6-3,-,TGTGCCAGCAGTCCTCCAAGGGGGATATCCTACAATGAGCAGTTCTTC,CASSPPRGISYNEQFF
TRBJ2-2,-,TRBV24-1,-,TGTGCCACCAGTGACCCCCCAGCCGGGGAGCTGTTTTTT,CATSDPPAGELFF
TRBJ2-1,-,TRBV30,-,TGTGCCTGGAGTGATGGGGGCAATGAGCAGTTCTTC,CAWSDGGNEQFF
TRBJ1-2,-,TRBV2,-,TGTGCCAGCAGTGAACGCCAGGGAGATGGCTACACCTTC,CASSERQGDGYTF
TRBJ2-6,-,TRBV6-5,-,TGTGCCAGCAGTCTCACCCTCCCGGGGCCGGGCCCCCCTCCCTTCCCCGGGGCCAACGTCCTGATTTTC,CASSLTLPGPGPPPFPGANVLIF
TRBJ1-2,-,TRBV7-9,-,TGTGCCAGCAGCTTTGGGGATCCCCTAGTTGAAGGCACCTTC,CASSFGDPLVEGTF
TRBJ2-7,-,TRBV9,TRBD1,TGTGCCAGCAGCGTAGGGACAGGGGTCGAGCAGTACTTC,CASSVGTGVEQYF
TRBJ2-5,-,TRBV9,TRBD1,TGTGCCAGCAGCGTAGGGCCATCCGGGACAGGGGCGCAAGAGACCCAGTACTTC,CASSVGPSGTGAQETQYF
TRBJ2-1,few,TRBV7-9,-,TGTGCCAGCAGCTTAGCAGGGGGGGCCTCCTACAATGAGCAGTTCTTC,CASSLAGGASYNEQFF
TRBJ2-1,few,TRBV20-1,TRBD1,TGCAGTGCTAAAGGCAAGACAGGGTTCCAGCTTGAGCAGTTCTTC,CSAKGKTGFQLEQFF
TRBJ2-1,few,TRBV14,TRBD2,TGTGCCAGCAGCCAAGATCATGGGACTAGGGGGTCGGGTGAGCAGTTCTTC,CASSQDHGTRGSGEQFF
TRBJ2-1,-,TRBV3-1,-,TGTGCCAGCAGCCAAGATGAGCGAGCTGTGAATGAGCAGTTCTTC,CASSQDERAVNEQFF
TRBJ2-2,few,TRBV7-8,-,TGTGCCAGCAGCTTAGACGTGGGGGCTGGCACCGGGGAGCTGTTTTTT,CASSLDVGAGTGELFF
TRBJ2-5,few,TRBV13,TRBD1,TGTGCCAGTTCGGGACAGCAAGAGACCCAGTACTTC,CASSGQQETQYF
TRBJ2-1,few,TRBV7-9,-,TGTGCCAGCAGCTCCAGGGACGGCGATGAGCAGTTCTTC,CASSSRDGDEQFF
TRBJ2-7,-,TRBV29-1,TRBD1,TGCAGCGTTATAGACAGGGGCGAGCAGTACTTC,CSVIDRGEQYF
TRBJ1-5,few,TRBV4-1,-,TGCGCCAGCAGCCAAGATACCGGATGGGGGAATCAGCCCCAGCATTTT,CASSQDTGWGNQPQHF